Below, one TCR beta chain is given with its context. Repertoires were generated with immunoSEQ multiplex PCR, while TCRdb's copy carries only in-frame clones and drops some. The table shows 150,000 to 200,000 clones, with 84% occurring only once. This sample is part of a study of blood T cell repertoires in COVID-19. Turning to the study itself: Some COVID-19 samples were acute and others convalescent; all came from the United States, Italy and Spain.

Germline CDR1 is LGHDT and CDR2 is YNNKEL (reference sequence). The CDR3 loop spans 17 amino acids. The trim removed 3 bases at V and 6 bases at J, leaving 7 bases unmatched. This chain links TRBV3-1 (or the pseudogene TRBV3-2) with TRBJ2-2; 13 nucleotides match TRBD2. Source material: PBMCs or T cells enriched from blood (not recorded which). This sequence was found in a man aged 45 to 65 who had recovered from COVID-19. In nucleotides, the CDR3 is TGTGCCAGCAGCCACACACTAGCGGGGGGGCCATCCGGGGAGCTGTTTTTT. It translates to CASSHTLAGGPSGELFF.